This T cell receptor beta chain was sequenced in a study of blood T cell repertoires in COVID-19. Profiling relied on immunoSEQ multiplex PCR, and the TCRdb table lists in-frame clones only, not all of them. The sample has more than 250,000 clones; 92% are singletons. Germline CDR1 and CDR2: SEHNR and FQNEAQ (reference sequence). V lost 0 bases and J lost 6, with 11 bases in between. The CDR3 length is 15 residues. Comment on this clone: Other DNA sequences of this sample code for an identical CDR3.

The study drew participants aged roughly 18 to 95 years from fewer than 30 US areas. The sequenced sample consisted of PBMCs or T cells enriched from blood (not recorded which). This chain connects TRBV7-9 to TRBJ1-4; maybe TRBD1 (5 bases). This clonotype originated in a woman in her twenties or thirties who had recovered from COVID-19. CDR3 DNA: TGTGCCAGCAGCTTAGCTGGGGGAGGCGATGAAAAACTGTTTTTT. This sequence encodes CASSLAGGGDEKLFF.